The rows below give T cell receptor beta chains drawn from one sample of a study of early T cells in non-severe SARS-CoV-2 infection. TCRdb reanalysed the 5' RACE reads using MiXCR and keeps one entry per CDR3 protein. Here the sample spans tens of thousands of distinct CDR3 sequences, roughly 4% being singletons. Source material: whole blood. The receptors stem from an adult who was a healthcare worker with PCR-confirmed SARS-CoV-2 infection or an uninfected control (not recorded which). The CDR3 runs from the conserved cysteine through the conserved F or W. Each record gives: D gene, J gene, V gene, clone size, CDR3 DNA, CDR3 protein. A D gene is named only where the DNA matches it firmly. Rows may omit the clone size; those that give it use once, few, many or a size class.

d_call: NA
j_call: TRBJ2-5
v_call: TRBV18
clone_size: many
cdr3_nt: TGTGCCAGCTCAACCGGTCGAGAGACCCAGTACTTC
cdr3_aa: CASSTGRETQYF

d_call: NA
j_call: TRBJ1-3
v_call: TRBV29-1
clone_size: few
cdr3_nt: TGCAGCGTTGATGCTGGAAACACCATATATTTT
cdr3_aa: CSVDAGNTIYF

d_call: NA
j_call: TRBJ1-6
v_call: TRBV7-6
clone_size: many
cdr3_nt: TGTGCCAGCAGCTTGTTGGGGGGACATAATTCACCCCTCCACTTT
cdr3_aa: CASSLLGGHNSPLHF

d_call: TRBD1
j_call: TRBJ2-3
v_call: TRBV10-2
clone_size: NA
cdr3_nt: TGCGCCAGCACCACAAGACAGGGAGTAGGCACAGATACGCAGTATTTT
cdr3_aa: CASTTRQGVGTDTQYF

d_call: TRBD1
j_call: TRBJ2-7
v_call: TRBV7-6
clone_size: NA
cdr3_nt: TGTGCCAGCAGCCTCGGGACAGTGGCCCCCTACGAGCAGTACTTC
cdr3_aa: CASSLGTVAPYEQYF

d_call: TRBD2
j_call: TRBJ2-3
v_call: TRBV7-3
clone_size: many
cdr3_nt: TGTGCCAGCAGCCCATCACTGGGGGGGACAGATACGCAGTATTTT
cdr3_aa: CASSPSLGGTDTQYF

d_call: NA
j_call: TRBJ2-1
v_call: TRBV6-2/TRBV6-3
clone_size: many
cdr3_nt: TGTGCCAGCAGTTACCTCCCCCAGCCGGGAGCCTACAATGAGCAGTTCTTC
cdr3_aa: CASSYLPQPGAYNEQFF

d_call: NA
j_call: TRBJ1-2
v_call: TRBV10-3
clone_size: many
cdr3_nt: TGTGCCATCAGAGTCCGGGACATAGGAGCTAACTATGGCTACACCTTC
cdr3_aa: CAIRVRDIGANYGYTF

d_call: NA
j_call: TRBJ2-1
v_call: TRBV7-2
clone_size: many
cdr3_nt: TGTGCCAGCAGTCCGGGACTCTCCTACAATGAGCAGTTCTTC
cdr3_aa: CASSPGLSYNEQFF

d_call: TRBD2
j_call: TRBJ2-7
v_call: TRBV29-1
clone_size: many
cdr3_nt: TGCAGCGTTCCGGGACTAGCGGGATACGAGCAGTACTTC
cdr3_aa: CSVPGLAGYEQYF

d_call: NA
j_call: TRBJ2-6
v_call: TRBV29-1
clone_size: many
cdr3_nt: TGCAGCGTTGAAGATCAGCCAGGGTCGGGGGCCAACGTCCTGACTTTC
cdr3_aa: CSVEDQPGSGANVLTF

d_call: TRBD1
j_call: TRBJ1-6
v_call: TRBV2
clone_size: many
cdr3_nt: TGTGCCAGCACTGGGACAGGGCATAATTCACCCCTCCACTTT
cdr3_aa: CASTGTGHNSPLHF

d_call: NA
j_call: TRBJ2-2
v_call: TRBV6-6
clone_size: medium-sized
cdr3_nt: TGTGCCAGCAGTTCCCGACTCAACGCGAACACCGGGGAGCTGTTTTTT
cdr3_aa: CASSSRLNANTGELFF

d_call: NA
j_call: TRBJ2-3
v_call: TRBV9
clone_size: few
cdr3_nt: TGTGCCAGCAGCGTAGTGACGGGAAGCACAGATACGCAGTATTTT
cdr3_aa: CASSVVTGSTDTQYF

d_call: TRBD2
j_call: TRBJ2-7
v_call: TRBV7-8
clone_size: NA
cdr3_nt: TGTGCCAGCAGTCGTCTAGCGGGAGGGCCTCCCTCCTACGAGCAGTACTTC
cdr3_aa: CASSRLAGGPPSYEQYF

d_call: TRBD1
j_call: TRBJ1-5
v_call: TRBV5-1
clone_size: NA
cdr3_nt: TGCGCCAGCAGCGCAACAGGGGGCGGTCAGCCCCAGCATTTT
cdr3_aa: CASSATGGGQPQHF

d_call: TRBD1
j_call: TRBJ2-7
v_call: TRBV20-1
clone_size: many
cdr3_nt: TGCAGTGCTAGGGGACAGTCCGTCCACGAGCAGTACTTC
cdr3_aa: CSARGQSVHEQYF

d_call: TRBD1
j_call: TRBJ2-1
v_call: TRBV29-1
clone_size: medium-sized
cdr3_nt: TGCAGCGGGACGCTGGGACAGGGGGCCAATGAGCAGTTCTTC
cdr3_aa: CSGTLGQGANEQFF

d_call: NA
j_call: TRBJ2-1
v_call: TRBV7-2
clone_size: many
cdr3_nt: TGTGCCAGCAGCCCATTAACGGGGATCTCCTACAATGAGCAGTTCTTC
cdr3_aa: CASSPLTGISYNEQFF

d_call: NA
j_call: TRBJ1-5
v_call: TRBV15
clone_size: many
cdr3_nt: TGTGCCACCAGCAGAGATAGAGTGGGTCAGCCCCAGCATTTT
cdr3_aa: CATSRDRVGQPQHF

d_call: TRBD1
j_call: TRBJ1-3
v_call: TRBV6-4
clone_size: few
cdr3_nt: TGTGCCAGCAGTGACTCGACAGGGGAATCGGAAAACACCATATATTTT
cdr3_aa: CASSDSTGESENTIYF

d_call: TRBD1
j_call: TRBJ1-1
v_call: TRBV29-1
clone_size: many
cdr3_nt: TGCAGCGTCCTGGCAGGGGGGTCCACTGAAGCTTTCTTT
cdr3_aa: CSVLAGGSTEAFF

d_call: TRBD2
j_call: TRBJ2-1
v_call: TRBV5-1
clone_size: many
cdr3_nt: TGCGCCAGCAGCTTCACGACTAGCGGGGGCAATGAGCAGTTCTTC
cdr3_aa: CASSFTTSGGNEQFF

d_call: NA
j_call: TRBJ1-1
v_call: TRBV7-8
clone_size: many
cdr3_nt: TGTGCCAGCAGACTGTACTTGAACACTGAAGCTTTCTTT
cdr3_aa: CASRLYLNTEAFF

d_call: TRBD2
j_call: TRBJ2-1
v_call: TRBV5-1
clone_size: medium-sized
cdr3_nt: TGCGCCAGCAGCTCCGGGACTAGCGTCCAAAGCCAGCAGTTCTTC
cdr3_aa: CASSSGTSVQSQQFF

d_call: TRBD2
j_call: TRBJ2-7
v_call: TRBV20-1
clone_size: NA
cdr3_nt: TGCAGTGCGGTACTAGCGGCCCGCTCCTACGAGCAGTACTTC
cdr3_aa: CSAVLAARSYEQYF

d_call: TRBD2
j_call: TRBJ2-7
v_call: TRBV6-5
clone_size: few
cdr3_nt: TGTGCCAGCATTATACTAGCGGGAGTCTCCTACGAGCAGTACTTC
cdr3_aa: CASIILAGVSYEQYF

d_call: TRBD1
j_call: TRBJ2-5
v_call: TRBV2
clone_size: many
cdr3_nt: TGTGCCAGCAGAACTAGGACAGGCTCCGTCCAAGAGACCCAGTACTTC
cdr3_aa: CASRTRTGSVQETQYF

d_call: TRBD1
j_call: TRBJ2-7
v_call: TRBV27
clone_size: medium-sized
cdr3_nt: TGTGCCAGCGGTGGACAGGGCGTCGAGCAGTACTTC
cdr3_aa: CASGGQGVEQYF

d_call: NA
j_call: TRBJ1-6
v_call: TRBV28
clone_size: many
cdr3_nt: TGTGCCAGCAGTTCCTCGGCGCCAGGGAACCTCGGTTCACCCCTCCACTTT
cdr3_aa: CASSSSAPGNLGSPLHF

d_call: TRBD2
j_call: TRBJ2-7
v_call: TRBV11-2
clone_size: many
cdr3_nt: TGTGCCAGCAGCTCGGGACTAGCGGGAGGGCCGGGATACGAGCAGTACTTC
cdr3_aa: CASSSGLAGGPGYEQYF

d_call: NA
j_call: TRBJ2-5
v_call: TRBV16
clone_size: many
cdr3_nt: TGTGCCAGCAGCCAATTATTAAGGACTTTAAAAGAGACCCAGTACTTC
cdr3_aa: CASSQLLRTLKETQYF

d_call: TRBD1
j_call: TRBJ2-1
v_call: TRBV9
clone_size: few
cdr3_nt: TGTGCCAGCAGCTTTGGGACAGGGGCCAATGAGCAGTTCTTC
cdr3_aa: CASSFGTGANEQFF

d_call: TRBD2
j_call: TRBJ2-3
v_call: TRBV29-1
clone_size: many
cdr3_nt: TGCAGCGTTGTGGGCGGGAGGGAGAACACAGATACGCAGTATTTT
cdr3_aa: CSVVGGRENTDTQYF

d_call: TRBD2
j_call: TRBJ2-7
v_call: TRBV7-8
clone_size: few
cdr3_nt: TGTGCCAGCAGTCTCGGGACTAGCAGCTACGAGCAGTACTTC
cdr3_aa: CASSLGTSSYEQYF

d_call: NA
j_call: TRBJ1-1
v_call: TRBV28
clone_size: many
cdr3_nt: TGTGCCAGCAGTTTTACTTCCAAGGGTGGGGAAGCTTTCTTT
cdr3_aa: CASSFTSKGGEAFF

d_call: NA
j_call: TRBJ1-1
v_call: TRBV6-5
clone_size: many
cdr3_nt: TGTGCCAGCAAGATGGACAAAGGGACTGAAGCTTTCTTT
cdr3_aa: CASKMDKGTEAFF

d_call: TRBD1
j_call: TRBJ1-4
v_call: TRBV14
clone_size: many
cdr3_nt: TGTGCCAGCAGCCCGGGACAGGGGTTTTGGAAAGAAAAACTGTTTTTT
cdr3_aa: CASSPGQGFWKEKLFF

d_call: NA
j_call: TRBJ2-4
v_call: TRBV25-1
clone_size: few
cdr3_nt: TGTGCCACGTCCATATCTAGCAACATTCAGTACTTC
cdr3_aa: CATSISSNIQYF

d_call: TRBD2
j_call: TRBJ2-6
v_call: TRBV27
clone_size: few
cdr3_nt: TGTGCCAGCGCCCGGGGGCTAGCGGGAGCTGGGGCCAACGTCCTGACTTTC
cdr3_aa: CASARGLAGAGANVLTF

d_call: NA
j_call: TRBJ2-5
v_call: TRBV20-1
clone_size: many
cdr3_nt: TGCAGTGCTAGAGATATCGGGGAGACCCAGTACTTC
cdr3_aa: CSARDIGETQYF

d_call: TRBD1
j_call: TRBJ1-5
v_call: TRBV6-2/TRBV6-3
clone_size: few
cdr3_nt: TGTGCCATCAGACAGGGGAGAGAGCAGCCCCAGCATTTT
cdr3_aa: CAIRQGREQPQHF

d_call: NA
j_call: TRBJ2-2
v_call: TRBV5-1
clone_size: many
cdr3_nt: TGCGCCAGCAGCTTGGGGACAGCCACCGGGGAGCTGTTTTTT
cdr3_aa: CASSLGTATGELFF

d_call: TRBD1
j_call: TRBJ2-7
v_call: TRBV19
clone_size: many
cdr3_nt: TGTGCCAGTAGTATCGGTCAGGGGGCTTACGAGCAGTACTTC
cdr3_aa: CASSIGQGAYEQYF

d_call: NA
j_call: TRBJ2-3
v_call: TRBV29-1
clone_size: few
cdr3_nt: TGCAGCGTGGACGGGACTCCGTCTAGTCCAGATACGCAGTATTTT
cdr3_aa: CSVDGTPSSPDTQYF

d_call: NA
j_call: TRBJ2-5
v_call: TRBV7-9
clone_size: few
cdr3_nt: TGTGCCAGCAGCTTAGATGGAACGCAAGCCGGAGAGACCCAGTACTTC
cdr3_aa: CASSLDGTQAGETQYF